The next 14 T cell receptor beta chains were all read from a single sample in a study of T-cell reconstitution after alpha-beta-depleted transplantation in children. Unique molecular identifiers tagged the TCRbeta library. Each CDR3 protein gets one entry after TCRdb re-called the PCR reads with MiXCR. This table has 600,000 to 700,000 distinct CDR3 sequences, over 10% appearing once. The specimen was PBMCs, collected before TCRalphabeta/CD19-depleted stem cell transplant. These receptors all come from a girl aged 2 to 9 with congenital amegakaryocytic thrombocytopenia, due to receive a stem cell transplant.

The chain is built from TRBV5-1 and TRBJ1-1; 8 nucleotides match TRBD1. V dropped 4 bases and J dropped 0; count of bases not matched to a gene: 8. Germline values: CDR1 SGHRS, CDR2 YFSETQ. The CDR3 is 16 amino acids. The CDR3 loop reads CASSRPGTGLNTEAFF. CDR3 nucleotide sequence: TGCGCCAGCAGCCGTCCCGGGACAGGACTGAACACTGAAGCTTTCTTT.

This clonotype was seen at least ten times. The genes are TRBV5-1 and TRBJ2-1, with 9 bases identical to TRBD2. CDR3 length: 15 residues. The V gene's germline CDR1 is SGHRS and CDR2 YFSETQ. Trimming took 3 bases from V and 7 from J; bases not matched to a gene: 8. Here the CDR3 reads CASSSTSGYGNEQFF. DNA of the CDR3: TGCGCCAGCAGCTCGACTAGCGGTTATGGTAATGAGCAGTTCTTC.

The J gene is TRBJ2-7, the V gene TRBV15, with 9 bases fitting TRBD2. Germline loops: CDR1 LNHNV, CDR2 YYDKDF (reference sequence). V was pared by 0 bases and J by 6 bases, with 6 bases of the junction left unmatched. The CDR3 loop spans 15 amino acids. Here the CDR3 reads CATSRDPGLASEQYF. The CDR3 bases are TGTGCCACCAGCAGAGATCCGGGACTAGCTTCCGAGCAGTACTTC.

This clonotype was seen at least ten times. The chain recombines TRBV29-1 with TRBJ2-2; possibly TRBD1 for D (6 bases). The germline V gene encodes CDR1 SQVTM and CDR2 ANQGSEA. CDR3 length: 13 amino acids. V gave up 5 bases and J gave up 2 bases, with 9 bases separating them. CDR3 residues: CSVWDTNTGELFF. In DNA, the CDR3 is TGCAGCGTTTGGGACACCAACACCGGGGAGCTGTTTTTT.

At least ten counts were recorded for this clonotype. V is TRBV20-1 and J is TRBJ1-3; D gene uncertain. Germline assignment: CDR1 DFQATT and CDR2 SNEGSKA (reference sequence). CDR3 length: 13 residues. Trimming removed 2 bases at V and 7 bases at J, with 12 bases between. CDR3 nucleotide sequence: TGCAGTGCTAGAATCGGGTTCCGGAACACCATATATTTT. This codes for CSARIGFRNTIYF.

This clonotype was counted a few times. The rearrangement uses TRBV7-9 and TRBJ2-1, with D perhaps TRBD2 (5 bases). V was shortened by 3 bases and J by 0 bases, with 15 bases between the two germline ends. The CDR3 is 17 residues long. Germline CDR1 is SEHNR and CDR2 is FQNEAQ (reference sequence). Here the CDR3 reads CASSFKGSYSSYNEQFF. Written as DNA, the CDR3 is TGTGCCAGCAGCTTTAAAGGGAGTTACAGCTCCTACAATGAGCAGTTCTTC.

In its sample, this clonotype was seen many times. As DNA, the CDR3 is TGTGCCAGCAGCTTAGAAATTTGGGAGGTGAGCTCCTACAATGAGCAGTTCTTC. Translating it yields CASSLEIWEVSSYNEQFF. V gene TRBV11-2 combines with J gene TRBJ2-1; TRBD2 might be the D (6 bases). The CDR3 has 18 amino acids. V dropped 0 bases and J dropped 0 bases, with 15 bases sitting between them. Germline assignment: CDR1 SGHAT and CDR2 FQNNGV.

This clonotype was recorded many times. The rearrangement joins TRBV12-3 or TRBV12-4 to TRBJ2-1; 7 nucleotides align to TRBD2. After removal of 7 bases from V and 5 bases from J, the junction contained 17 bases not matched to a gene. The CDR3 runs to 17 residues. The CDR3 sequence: CASTSGTSLNADNEQFF. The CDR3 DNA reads TGTGCCAGCACAAGCGGGACCTCATTGAATGCGGACAATGAGCAGTTCTTC.

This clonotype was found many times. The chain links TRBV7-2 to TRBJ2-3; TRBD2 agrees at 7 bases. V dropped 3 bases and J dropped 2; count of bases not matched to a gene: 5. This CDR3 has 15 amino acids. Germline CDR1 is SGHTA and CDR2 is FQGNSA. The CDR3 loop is CASSLSLAVTDTQYF. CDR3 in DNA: TGTGCCAGCAGCTTGAGTCTAGCGGTCACAGATACGCAGTATTTT.

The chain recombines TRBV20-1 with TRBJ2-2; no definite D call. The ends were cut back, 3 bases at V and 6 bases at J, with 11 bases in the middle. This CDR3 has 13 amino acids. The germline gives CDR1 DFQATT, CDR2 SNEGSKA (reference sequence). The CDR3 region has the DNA TGCAGTGCTAGGGTTTCCGAGGCCGGGGAGCTGTTTTTT. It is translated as CSARVSEAGELFF.

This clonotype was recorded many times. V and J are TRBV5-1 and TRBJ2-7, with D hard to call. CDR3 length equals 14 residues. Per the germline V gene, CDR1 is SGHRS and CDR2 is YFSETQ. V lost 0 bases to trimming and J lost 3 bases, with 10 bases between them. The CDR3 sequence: CASSLGRILYEQYF. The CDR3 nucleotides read TGCGCCAGCAGCTTGGGGCGGATACTCTACGAGCAGTACTTC.

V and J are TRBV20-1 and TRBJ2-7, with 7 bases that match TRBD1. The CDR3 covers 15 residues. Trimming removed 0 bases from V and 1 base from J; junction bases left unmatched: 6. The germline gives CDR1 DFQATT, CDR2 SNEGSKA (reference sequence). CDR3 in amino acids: CSARDRGTASYEQYF. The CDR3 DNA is TGCAGTGCTAGAGATCGTGGGACAGCTTCCTACGAGCAGTACTTC.

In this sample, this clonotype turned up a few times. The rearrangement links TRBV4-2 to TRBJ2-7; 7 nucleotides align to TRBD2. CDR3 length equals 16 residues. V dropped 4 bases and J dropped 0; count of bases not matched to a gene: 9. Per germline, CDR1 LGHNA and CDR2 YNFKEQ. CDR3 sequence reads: CASSPTLARSSYEQYF. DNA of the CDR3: TGTGCCAGCAGCCCTACACTAGCGCGCTCCTCCTACGAGCAGTACTTC.

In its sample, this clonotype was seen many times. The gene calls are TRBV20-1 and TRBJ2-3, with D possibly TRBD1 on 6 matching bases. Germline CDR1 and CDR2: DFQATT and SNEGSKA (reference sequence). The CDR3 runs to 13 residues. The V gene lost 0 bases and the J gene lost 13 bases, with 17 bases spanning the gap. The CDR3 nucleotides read TGCAGTGCTAGAGACCAACCGGGACAAGGAGAGTATTTT. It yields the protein CSARDQPGQGEYF.